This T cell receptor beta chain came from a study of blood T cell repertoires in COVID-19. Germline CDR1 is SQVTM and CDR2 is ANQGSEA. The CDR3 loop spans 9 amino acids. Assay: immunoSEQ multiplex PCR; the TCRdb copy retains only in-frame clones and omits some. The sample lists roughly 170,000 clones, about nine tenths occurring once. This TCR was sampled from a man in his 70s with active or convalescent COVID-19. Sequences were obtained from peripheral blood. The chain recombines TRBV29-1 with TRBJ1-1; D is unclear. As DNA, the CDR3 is TGCACATGGCGGGCTGAAGCTTTCTTT. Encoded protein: CTWRAEAFF.